This T cell receptor (beta chain) originates from a study of CD8 T cells in ankylosing spondylitis (dated by TCRdb to the late 2010s). Looking at the study overall: T cell receptor beta repertoires were profiled in healthy donors and ankylosing spondylitis patients so that disease-linked TCR variants could be found. In total, the full study cohort was made up of 108 healthy donors and approximately 27 ankylosing spondylitis patients. Peripheral blood samples were taken, and synovial fluid was additionally collected from ankylosing spondylitis patients.

Overall study results and their limits: According to the report, matched synovial fluid samples from ankylosing spondylitis patients were significantly enriched for the disease-linked clones. A TCR beta motif made up of several highly homologous amino acid variants appeared to be characteristic of blood from ankylosing spondylitis patients. Some TCR beta motif variants had previously been reported in synovial fluid and blood of reactive arthritis patients, which suggested common disease-initiation mechanisms. The disease-linked clones had a CD8+ phenotype and were found at relatively low frequencies in peripheral blood.

Sequences SGHRS (CDR1) and YFSETQ (CDR2) are obtained from the germline V gene. Trimming costs V 0 bases and J 2 bases, and their ends lie 7 bases apart. From the cysteine through the phenylalanine, the CDR3 covers 14 amino acids. Of the read, only the CDR3 DNA is kept; its 42 bases are in frame from base 1. The sequencer listed for this sample is Illumina HiSeq 2500. Quantitative 5'-RACE with molecular barcodes was used to prepare TCR beta libraries. On the authors' methods: To identify disease-linked TCR variants, a new computational method was used, one built on a probabilistic model of VDJ rearrangement. The raw public reads went through TCRdb reprocessing: fastp at Q25, MiXCR clone calling, in-frame beta chains kept. Records with the same CDR3 protein are collapsed into one entry carrying the most frequent genes and DNA. TCRdb, not the authors, supplied the V and J calls. For this sample there are approximately 220,000 distinct CDR3 sequences; roughly 24% appear just once. Just over 6.5% of the sample belongs to the ten largest clones.

This clonotype was counted many times. Its cognate antigen has yet to be identified. The sample holds no much larger clone one base away, and base qualities are not on file. The sample was blood, either unsorted or a sorted T cell fraction (not recorded which). In this chain, TRBV5-1 is recombined with TRBJ2-3, with TRBD1 as a weak D call on 5 bases. This clonotype was sampled from a male donor with ankylosing spondylitis or in good health (not recorded which). The bases are TGCGCCAGCAGCTTGGGACAGTCCACAGATACGCAGTATTTT. It is translated as CASSLGQSTDTQYF.